A selection of T cell receptor beta chains follows, all from one sample in a study of cytotoxic CD8 clonotypes in ibrutinib-treated CLL. Clones were read by immunoSEQ multiplex PCR, and TCRdb kept only the in-frame ones, dropping some. The data hold about 160,000 clones, with roughly four fifths observed a single time. Sequences were derived from PBMCs, sampled after 24 months of ibrutinib treatment. The source of these receptors is a human donor with chronic lymphocytic leukemia. Each CDR3 is given with its conserved first and last residue. D genes are given only for firm matches. Size tells how often a clone was seen (once, few, many) or the class of an expanded clone, and some rows leave it out.

.	TRBJ1-1	.	TRBV6-4	CASSGGRNTEAFF	TGTGCCAGCAGTGGCGGCCGGAACACTGAAGCTTTCTTT
TRBD1	TRBJ1-1	.	TRBV19	CASSRGTGGTEAFF	TGTGCCAGTAGTAGGGGGACAGGGGGTACTGAAGCTTTCTTT
.	TRBJ1-5	.	TRBV11-3	CASSTVPQAGQPQHF	TGTGCCAGCAGCACAGTCCCCCAGGCGGGGCAGCCCCAGCATTTT
.	TRBJ1-5	few	TRBV6-6	CASRTGLIEPQHF	TGTGCCAGCAGGACAGGCCTTATCGAACCCCAGCATTTT
TRBD1	TRBJ2-2	.	TRBV18	CASSPPGQGRTGELFF	TGTGCCAGCTCACCTCCCGGACAGGGGCGTACCGGGGAGCTGTTTTTT
TRBD1	TRBJ2-5	.	TRBV5-1	CASSSGSSGGRETQYF	TGCGCCAGCAGCTCGGGTTCTTCAGGGGGCAGGGAGACCCAGTACTTC
.	TRBJ2-2	.	TRBV19	CASTRPGGIAGELFF	TGTGCCAGCACCCGGCCTGGGGGCATTGCCGGGGAGCTGTTTTTT
.	TRBJ1-5	.	TRBV19	CASTPGSDNQPQHF	TGTGCCAGTACCCCGGGTTCCGATAATCAGCCCCAGCATTTT
.	TRBJ1-6	.	TRBV7-8	CASSLAQGYNSPLHF	TGTGCCAGCAGCTTAGCACAGGGTTATAATTCACCCCTCCACTTT
.	TRBJ1-2	.	TRBV7-3	CASSSSDNYGYTF	TGTGCCAGCAGCTCCAGTGACAACTATGGCTACACCTTC
TRBD2	TRBJ2-7	.	TRBV9	CASSVGTSGYEQYF	TGTGCCAGCAGCGTAGGGACTAGCGGATACGAGCAGTACTTC
.	TRBJ2-7	.	TRBV27	CASSSVYEQYF	TGTGCCAGCAGTTCCGTCTACGAGCAGTACTTC
.	TRBJ2-1	.	TRBV20-1	CSALGVSEQFF	TGCAGTGCGCTAGGGGTGAGTGAGCAGTTCTTC
.	TRBJ2-1	.	TRBV18	CASSPLTTYNEQFF	TGTGCCAGCTCACCATTAACAACCTACAATGAGCAGTTCTTC
TRBD2	TRBJ2-7	once	TRBV28	CASSAWGGEQYF	TGTGCCAGCAGCGCCTGGGGGGGCGAGCAGTACTTC
TRBD1	TRBJ1-5	few	TRBV5-1	CASSQGVGNQPQHF	TGCGCCAGCAGCCAGGGGGTGGGCAATCAGCCCCAGCATTTT
.	TRBJ1-2	.	TRBV5-4	CASTVSNRGYTF	TGTGCCAGCACGGTTTCCAACCGTGGCTACACCTTC
TRBD2	TRBJ2-3	once	TRBV7-6	CASSNLLAASTDTQYF	TGTGCCAGCAGCAACCTCCTAGCGGCTAGCACAGATACGCAGTATTTT
TRBD2	TRBJ2-7	.	TRBV14	CASSQLAGSTYEQYF	TGTGCCAGCAGCCAACTAGCGGGAAGCACCTACGAGCAGTACTTC
TRBD2	TRBJ2-1	.	TRBV5-1	CASSPLAGGLYNEQFF	TGCGCCAGCAGCCCTCTAGCGGGGGGGCTTTACAATGAGCAGTTCTTC
.	TRBJ2-7	.	TRBV28	CASSLGRASYEQYF	TGTGCCAGCAGTTTAGGACGGGCCTCCTACGAGCAGTACTTC
TRBD1	TRBJ2-7	.	TRBV19	CASLRQGDLTYEQYF	TGTGCCAGTCTACGACAGGGGGATTTAACCTACGAGCAGTACTTC
.	TRBJ2-3	.	TRBV30	CAWRRDMTDTQYF	TGTGCCTGGAGGCGGGACATGACAGATACGCAGTATTTT
.	TRBJ2-1	.	TRBV5-4	CASSASLESYNEQFF	TGTGCCAGCAGCGCATCCTTAGAATCCTACAATGAGCAGTTCTTC
.	TRBJ2-4	.	TRBV21-1	CASQDLQSIQYF	TGTGCCAGCCAGGATCTTCAGAGCATTCAGTACTTC
.	TRBJ1-5	.	TRBV30	CAWTTAVHNQPQHF	TGTGCCTGGACCACGGCGGTACACAATCAGCCCCAGCATTTT
TRBD1	TRBJ2-4	.	TRBV19	CASRVSGGSPLIQYF	TGTGCCAGTAGGGTGTCAGGGGGATCCCCACTGATTCAGTACTTC
.	TRBJ2-7	.	TRBV13	CASSLTEDSSEQYF	TGTGCCAGCAGCTTAACGGAGGACAGCTCCGAGCAGTACTTC
.	TRBJ1-1	.	TRBV10-1	CASRPGPGSTEAFF	TGCGCCAGCAGGCCGGGACCCGGTAGCACTGAAGCTTTCTTT
.	TRBJ1-2	.	TRBV30	CAWSRGDVGGYTF	TGTGCCTGGAGTCGTGGGGACGTTGGGGGCTACACCTTC
.	TRBJ1-2	.	TRBV28	CASRADRTYGYTF	TGTGCCAGCAGAGCGGACAGAACCTATGGCTACACCTTC
.	TRBJ2-7	few	TRBV4-1	CASSQEGEQYF	TGCGCCAGCAGCCAAGAGGGCGAGCAGTACTTC
.	TRBJ2-7	.	TRBV5-5	CASSSSLYEQYF	TGTGCCAGCAGTTCAAGCCTCTACGAGCAGTACTTC
.	TRBJ1-1	.	TRBV5-1	CASSLSSEAFF	TGCGCCAGCAGCCTGAGTTCTGAAGCTTTCTTT
TRBD1	TRBJ2-7	.	TRBV11-2	CASSYGTGIGYEQYF	TGTGCCAGCAGCTATGGGACAGGGATCGGCTACGAGCAGTACTTC
.	TRBJ1-1	.	TRBV27	CASSFWGRNTEAFF	TGTGCCAGCAGTTTTTGGGGACGGAACACTGAAGCTTTCTTT
.	TRBJ1-1	.	TRBV5-4	CASSPTSDRNTEAFF	TGTGCCAGCAGCCCTACATCGGACAGGAACACTGAAGCTTTCTTT
.	TRBJ2-2	.	TRBV7-9	CASSSDPDSGELFF	TGTGCCAGCAGCTCAGACCCAGATTCTGGGGAGCTGTTTTTT
.	TRBJ2-1	.	TRBV5-1	CASSLADGAVKREQFF	TGCGCCAGCAGCTTGGCCGATGGGGCAGTCAAGAGGGAGCAGTTCTTC
TRBD2	TRBJ2-5	.	TRBV7-2	CASSFYSGAQETQYF	TGTGCCAGCAGCTTTTATAGCGGGGCCCAAGAGACCCAGTACTTC
.	TRBJ2-7	.	TRBV7-9	CASSSNYDEQYF	TGTGCCAGCAGCTCAAATTACGACGAGCAGTACTTC
.	TRBJ2-1	once	TRBV2	CASSGDVVGGQFF	TGTGCCAGCAGTGGGGACGTGGTCGGGGGCCAGTTCTTC
.	TRBJ1-1	.	TRBV10-1	CASSERGGVGTEAFF	TGCGCCAGCAGTGAGAGGGGTGGGGTGGGCACTGAAGCTTTCTTT
.	TRBJ2-6	few	TRBV7-2	CASSSGTKGSGANVLTF	TGTGCCAGCAGCTCTGGCACCAAGGGCTCTGGGGCCAACGTCCTGACTTTC
.	TRBJ2-5	.	TRBV5-1	CASSLGGSQETQYF	TGCGCCAGCAGCTTGGGCGGCTCGCAAGAGACCCAGTACTTC
.	TRBJ2-7	.	TRBV18	CASSSVGGGEQYF	TGTGCCAGCTCATCCGTCGGGGGAGGAGAGCAGTACTTC
.	TRBJ2-4	.	TRBV5-5	CASSSRRGGVAKNIQYF	TGTGCCAGCAGCTCGCGGCGGGGCGGGGTAGCCAAAAACATTCAGTACTTC